The clone carrying this TCR beta chain was observed once. While infection was still active, Seattle patients were enrolled and then followed longitudinally. This specimen belongs to a study of blood T cell repertoires in COVID-19. As for the study in general: The samples span acute and convalescent COVID-19 from the United States, Italy and Spain. T cells, B-cell-depleted T cells, or PBMCs supplied cDNA or gDNA.

The assay was immunoSEQ multiplex PCR, and TCRdb's table has in-frame clones only and misses some. The sample carries some 300,000 clones, 86% recorded once. The CDR3 extends over 15 amino acids. V dropped 9 bases and J dropped 0 bases, with 13 bases sitting between them. Per the germline V gene, CDR1 is KGHDR and CDR2 is SFDVKD. The clonotype was recovered from a woman in her 70s with COVID-19, enrolled during active disease. V is TRBV24-1 and J is TRBJ2-2, with D possibly matching TRBD2 (6 bases). Sequencing input: peripheral blood. The CDR3 sequence is CATAMEGANTGELFF. As DNA, the CDR3 is TGTGCCACCGCTATGGAGGGAGCGAACACCGGGGAGCTGTTTTTT.